This T cell receptor beta chain was profiled in a study of neurological immune-mediated disorders. This CDR3 has 14 residues. CDR1 SGHRS and CDR2 YFSETQ come from the germline V gene. V was trimmed by 5 bases and J by 4 bases, leaving 15 bases between them. The cDNA was produced through 5'RACE with 10-nucleotide random UMIs. TCRdb itself ran the 5' RACE reads through MiXCR, one entry per CDR3 protein. The top ten hold about 9% of the sample, which has 39,000 or so distinct CDR3 sequences, roughly 5% seen once. This clonotype was detected many times. Sequencing was carried out using CD4+ T cells from blood. The receptor was derived from a man aged 18 to 30 in good health. The gene calls are TRBV5-1 and TRBJ1-1; D is perhaps TRBD1 (5 bases). CDR3 DNA: TGCGCCAGCAGGATAGGACAAAGGGGCACTGAAGCTTTCTTT. Residues: CASRIGQRGTEAFF.